Below, 12 T cell receptor beta chains from the same sample are listed, as sequenced in a study of siplizumab effects on memory and regulatory T cells. The repertoire was sequenced with immunoSEQ multiplex PCR; TCRdb's copy has only in-frame clones and lacks some. Of over 80,000 clones listed, 87% are singletons. The sequencing input was Tregs sorted from blood. The receptors were sampled from a human donor in good health.

The genes are TRBV7-3 and TRBJ2-5; D is uncertain. V was trimmed by 5 bases and J by 4 bases, leaving 11 bases between them. The CDR3 length is 13 residues. Germline CDR1 is SGHTA and CDR2 is FQGTGA. The CDR3 loop reads CASSGSRGETQYF. CDR3 sequence (DNA): TGTGCCAGCAGCGGATCTAGAGGAGAGACCCAGTACTTC.

V and J are TRBV23-1 and TRBJ2-3, with TRBD1 matching 9 bases. Being an ORF, TRBV23-1 has a function that is uncertain. V lost 10 bases, J lost 1 base, and 6 bases stayed unmatched. The CDR3 is 14 amino acids. The CDR3 sequence: CAMEQGACTDTQYF. The CDR3 nucleotides are TGCGCCATGGAACAGGGGGCTTGCACAGATACGCAGTATTTT.

This chain links TRBV7-8 with TRBJ1-4, with D hard to call. The CDR3 covers 15 residues. Trimming shortened V by 2 bases and J by 7 bases, and 14 bases separated the two germline ends. From germline, CDR1 is SGHVS and CDR2 FQNEAQ. The CDR3 DNA follows: TGTGCCAGCAGCTTACTCGGAATCGAGGGTGAAAAACTGTTTTTT. Translating gives CASSLLGIEGEKLFF.

This rearrangement joins TRBV18 to TRBJ2-3, with D possibly being TRBD2 (5 bases). The CDR3 contains 15 residues. The V end was cut by 0 bases, the J end by 1 base, with 8 bases between. Germline V CDR1 and CDR2: KGHSH, LQKENI. The CDR3 sequence is CASSPPYGGTDTQYF. The CDR3 nucleotides are TGTGCCAGCTCACCACCGTACGGGGGCACAGATACGCAGTATTTT.

Concerning this clone: Other DNA sequences from this sample encode an identical CDR3 as well. The CDR3 protein is CASSITRGAQQYF. In DNA, the CDR3 is TGTGCCAGCAGCATCACTAGGGGGGCGCAGCAGTACTTC. The chain combines TRBV7-2 with TRBJ2-7, with D perhaps assigned TRBD1 or TRBD2 (6 bases each). The V gene lost 5 bases and the J gene lost 8 bases, with 16 bases spanning the gap. The CDR3 contains 13 residues. Germline values: CDR1 SGHTA, CDR2 FQGNSA.

The chain is built from TRBV18 and TRBJ2-7; D is perhaps TRBD1 or TRBD2 (5 bases each). Germline values: CDR1 KGHSH, CDR2 LQKENI. This CDR3 is 15 amino acids long. V was clipped by 4 bases and J by 2 bases, with 15 bases between them. The CDR3 region is CASSQGRGEAYEQYF. In DNA, the CDR3 is TGTGCCAGCTCACAGGGAAGAGGGGAAGCCTACGAGCAGTACTTC.

The chain combines TRBV27 with TRBJ2-5, with D possibly matching TRBD1 (6 bases). The ends were cut back, 10 bases at V and 5 bases at J, with 23 bases in the middle. CDR3 length: 15 residues. CDR1 and CDR2 from the germline V gene are MNHEY and SMNVEV (reference sequence). CDR3 bases: TGTGCCACTCAACCCAGGACAGCCCTAATGGAGACCCAGTACTTC. Protein: CATQPRTALMETQYF.

The CDR3 DNA sequence: TGCGCCAGCAGAACGGGGGGGCTTAACACAGATACGCAGTATTTT. It codes for CASRTGGLNTDTQYF. This sequence joins TRBV5-1 and TRBJ2-3; 8 bases line up with TRBD2. V gave up 5 bases and J gave up 2 bases; unmatched junction bases: 7. This CDR3 region has 15 residues. Germline V gives CDR1 SGHRS, CDR2 YFSETQ. The full variable domain, its missing parts supplied by reference TRBV5-1 and TRBJ2-3, is KAGVTQTPRYLIKTRGQQVTLSCSPISGHRSVSWYQQTPGQGLQFLFEYFSETQRNKGNFPGRFSGRQFSNSRSEMNVSTLELGDSALYLCASRTGGLNTDTQYFGPGTRLTVL.

CDR3 amino acids: CASSSGQNGYGYTF. In DNA form, the CDR3 reads TGTGCCAGCAGCTCCGGACAGAACGGCTATGGCTACACCTTC. The chain employs TRBV7-2 and TRBJ1-2; D is possibly TRBD1 (6 bases). Germline lookup yields CDR1 SGHTA and CDR2 FQGNSA. Trimming stripped 4 bases from V and 4 bases from J, with 13 bases between. This CDR3 region has 14 residues.

The chain joins TRBV19 to TRBJ1-2, with unresolved D. The CDR3 contains 13 residues. Germline V lookup: CDR1 LNHDA, CDR2 SQIVND (reference sequence). V gave up 6 bases and J gave up 4 bases, with 12 bases separating them. CDR3 loop: CASSPTTSYGYTF. The CDR3, as DNA: TGTGCCAGTAGCCCGACTACTTCCTATGGCTACACCTTC. The whole variable domain, filled in from reference TRBV19 and TRBJ1-2, reads DGGITQSPKYLFRKEGQNVTLSCEQNLNHDAMYWYRQDPGQGLRLIYYSQIVNDFQKGDIAEGYSVSREKKESFPLTVTSAQKNPTAFYLCASSPTTSYGYTFGSGTRLTVV.

In DNA form, the CDR3 reads TGTGCCAGCAGCTCTCAGGGAGGCGGCTACACCTTC. Translated: CASSSQGGGYTF. This sequence joins TRBV9 and TRBJ1-2; maybe TRBD1 (5 bases). The CDR3 sequence is 12 residues long. CDR1 and CDR2 from the germline V gene are SGDLS and YYNGEE. Trimming left V 4 bases short and J 8 bases short, with 12 bases between.

The genes are TRBV18 and TRBJ1-2; weak D call: TRBD1 (5 bases). The CDR3 totals 15 residues. V was trimmed by 2 bases and J by 3 bases, leaving 13 bases between them. CDR1 is KGHSH, CDR2 LQKENI, per germline. CDR3 residues: CASSPRSQGDYGYTF. CDR3 nucleotides: TGTGCCAGCTCACCAAGATCGCAGGGTGACTATGGCTACACCTTC.